One T cell receptor (beta chain) is described in this entry. CDR3 length: 15 residues. In germline, CDR1 is MNHEY, CDR2 SVGAGI. With 4 bases clipped from V and 9 bases from J, the junction kept 8 bases outside the gene matches. These data are taken from a study of blood T cell repertoires in COVID-19. Study background: COVID-19 samples collected from the United States, Italy and Spain covered acute and convalescent phases.

As originally analysed: The assay estimated nucleated cells by amplifying reference gene primers. Clones were sequenced by immunoSEQ multiplex PCR, and TCRdb holds only the in-frame ones, with some missing. Clonal size and the V and J genes are those of that table, whereas D and trimming came from the DNA. The sample includes fewer than 250,000 clones, about 83% seen only once; the top ten take about 8.1%. The chain recombines TRBV6-5 with TRBJ1-6; 8 nucleotides match TRBD1. This TCR derives from a woman between 45 and 65 years old with acute or convalescent COVID-19. The sample comprised peripheral blood. The CDR3 DNA reads as TGTGCCAGCAGTTTGGGTGGACAGGGTAGTTCACCCCTCCACTTT. This sequence encodes CASSLGGQGSSPLHF.